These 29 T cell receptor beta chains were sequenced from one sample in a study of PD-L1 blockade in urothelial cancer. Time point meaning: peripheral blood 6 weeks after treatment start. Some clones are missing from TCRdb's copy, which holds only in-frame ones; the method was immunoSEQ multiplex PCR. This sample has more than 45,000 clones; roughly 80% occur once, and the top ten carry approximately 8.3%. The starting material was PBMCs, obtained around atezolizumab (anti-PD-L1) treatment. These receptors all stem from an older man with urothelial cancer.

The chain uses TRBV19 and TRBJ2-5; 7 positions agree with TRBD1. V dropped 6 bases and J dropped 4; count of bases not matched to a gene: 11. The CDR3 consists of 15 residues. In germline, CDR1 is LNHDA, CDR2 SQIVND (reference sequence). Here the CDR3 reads CASSTWDSRRETQYF. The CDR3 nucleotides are TGTGCCAGTAGCACGTGGGACAGTAGGCGAGAGACCCAGTACTTC.

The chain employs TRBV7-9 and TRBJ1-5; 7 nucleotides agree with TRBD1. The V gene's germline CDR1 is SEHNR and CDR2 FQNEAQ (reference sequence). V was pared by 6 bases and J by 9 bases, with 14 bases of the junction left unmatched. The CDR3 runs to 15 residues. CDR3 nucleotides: TGTGCCAGCAGTATCGGACAGGCCGCCGATGGGCCCCAGCATTTT. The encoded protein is CASSIGQAADGPQHF.

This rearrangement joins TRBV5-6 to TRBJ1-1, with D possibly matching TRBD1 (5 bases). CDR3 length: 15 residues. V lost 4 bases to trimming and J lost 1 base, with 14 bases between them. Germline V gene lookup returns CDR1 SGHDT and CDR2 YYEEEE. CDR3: CASSPVGGGNTEAFF. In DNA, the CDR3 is TGTGCCAGCAGCCCGGTCGGGGGTGGGAACACTGAAGCTTTCTTT.

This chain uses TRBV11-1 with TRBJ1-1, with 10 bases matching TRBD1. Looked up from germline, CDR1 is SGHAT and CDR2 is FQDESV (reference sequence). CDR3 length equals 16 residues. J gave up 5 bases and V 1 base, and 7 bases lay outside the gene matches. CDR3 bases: TGTGCCAGCAGCTTAGACCAGGGACAGGGGAGGACTGAAGCTTTCTTT. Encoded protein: CASSLDQGQGRTEAFF. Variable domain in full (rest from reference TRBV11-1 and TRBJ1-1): EAEVAQSPRYKITEKSQAVAFWCDPISGHATLYWYRQILGQGPELLVQFQDESVVDDSQLPKDRFSAERLKGVDSTLKIQPAELGDSAMYLCASSLDQGQGRTEAFFGQGTRLTVV.

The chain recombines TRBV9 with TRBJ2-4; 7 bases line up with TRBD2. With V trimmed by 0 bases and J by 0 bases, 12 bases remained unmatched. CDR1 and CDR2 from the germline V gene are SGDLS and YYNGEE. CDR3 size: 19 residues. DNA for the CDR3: TGTGCCAGCAGCGTAGGGGCAGGGAGGGGTAGGGAAGCCAAAAACATTCAGTACTTC. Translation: CASSVGAGRGREAKNIQYF.

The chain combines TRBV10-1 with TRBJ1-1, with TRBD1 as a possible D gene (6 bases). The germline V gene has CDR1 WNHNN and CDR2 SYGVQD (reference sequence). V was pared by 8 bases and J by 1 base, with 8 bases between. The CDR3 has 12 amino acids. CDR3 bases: TGCGCCAGCCGGGGACAGAACACTGAAGCTTTCTTT. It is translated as CASRGQNTEAFF.

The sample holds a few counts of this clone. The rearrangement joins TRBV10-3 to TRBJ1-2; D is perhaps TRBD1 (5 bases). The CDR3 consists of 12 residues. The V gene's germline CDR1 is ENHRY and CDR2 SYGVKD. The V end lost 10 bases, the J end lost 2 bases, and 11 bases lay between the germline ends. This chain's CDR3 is CATEQGNYGYTF. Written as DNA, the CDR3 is TGTGCCACCGAGCAGGGAAACTATGGCTACACCTTC.

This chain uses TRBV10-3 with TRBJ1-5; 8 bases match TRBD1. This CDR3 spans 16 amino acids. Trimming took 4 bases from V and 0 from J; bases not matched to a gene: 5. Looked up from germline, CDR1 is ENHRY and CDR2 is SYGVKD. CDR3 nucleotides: TGTGCCATCAGTGCCAGGGGGCCTGATAGCAATCAGCCCCAGCATTTT. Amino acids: CAISARGPDSNQPQHF.

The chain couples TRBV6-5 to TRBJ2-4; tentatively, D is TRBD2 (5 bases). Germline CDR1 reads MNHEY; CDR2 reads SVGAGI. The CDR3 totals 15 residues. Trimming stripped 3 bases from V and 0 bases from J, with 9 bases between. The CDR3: CASSYSALAKNIQYF. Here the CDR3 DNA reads TGTGCCAGCAGTTATAGCGCCTTAGCCAAAAACATTCAGTACTTC.

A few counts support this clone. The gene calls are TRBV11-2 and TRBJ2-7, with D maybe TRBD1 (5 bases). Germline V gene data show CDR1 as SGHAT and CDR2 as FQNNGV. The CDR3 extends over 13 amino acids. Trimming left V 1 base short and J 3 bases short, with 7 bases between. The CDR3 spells CASSLGTGYEQYF. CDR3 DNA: TGTGCCAGCAGCTTAGGCACAGGCTACGAGCAGTACTTC. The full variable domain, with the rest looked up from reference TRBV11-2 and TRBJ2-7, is EAGVAQSPRYKIIEKRQSVAFWCNPISGHATLYWYQQILGQGPKLLIQFQNNGVVDDSQLPKDRFSAERLKGVDSTLKIQPAKLEDSAVYLCASSLGTGYEQYFGPGTRLTVT.

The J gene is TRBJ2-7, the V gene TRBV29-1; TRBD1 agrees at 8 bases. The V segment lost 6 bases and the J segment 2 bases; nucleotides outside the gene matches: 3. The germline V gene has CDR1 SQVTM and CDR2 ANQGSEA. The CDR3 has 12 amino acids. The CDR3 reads CSVAGQAYEQYF. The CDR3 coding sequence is TGCAGCGTGGCGGGACAGGCCTACGAGCAGTACTTC.

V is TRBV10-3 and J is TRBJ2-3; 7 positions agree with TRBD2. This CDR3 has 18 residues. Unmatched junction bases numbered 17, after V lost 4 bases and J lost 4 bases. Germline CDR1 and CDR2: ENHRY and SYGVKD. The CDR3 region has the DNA TGTGCCATCAGTGGAACACCGGGACTACCAGGCGGGGCAGATACGCAGTATTTT. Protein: CAISGTPGLPGGADTQYF.

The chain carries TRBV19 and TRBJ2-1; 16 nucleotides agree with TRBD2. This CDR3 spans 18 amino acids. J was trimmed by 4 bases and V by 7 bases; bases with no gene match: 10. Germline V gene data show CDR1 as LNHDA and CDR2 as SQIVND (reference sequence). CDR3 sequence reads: CASTLGLAGGSLYNEQFF. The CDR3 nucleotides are TGTGCCAGTACCCTGGGACTAGCGGGAGGGTCCCTTTACAATGAGCAGTTCTTC.

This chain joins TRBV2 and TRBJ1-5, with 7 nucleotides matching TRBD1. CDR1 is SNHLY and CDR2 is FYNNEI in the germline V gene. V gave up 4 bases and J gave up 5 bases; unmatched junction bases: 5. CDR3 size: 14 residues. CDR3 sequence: CASSGQGVHQPQHF. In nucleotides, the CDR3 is TGTGCCAGCAGTGGACAGGGAGTCCATCAGCCCCAGCATTTT.

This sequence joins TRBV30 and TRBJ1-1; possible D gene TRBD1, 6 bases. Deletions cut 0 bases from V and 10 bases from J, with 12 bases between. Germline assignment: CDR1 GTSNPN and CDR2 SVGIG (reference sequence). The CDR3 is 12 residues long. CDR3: CAWSVQGLAAFF. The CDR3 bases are TGTGCCTGGAGTGTGCAGGGGTTAGCAGCTTTCTTT.

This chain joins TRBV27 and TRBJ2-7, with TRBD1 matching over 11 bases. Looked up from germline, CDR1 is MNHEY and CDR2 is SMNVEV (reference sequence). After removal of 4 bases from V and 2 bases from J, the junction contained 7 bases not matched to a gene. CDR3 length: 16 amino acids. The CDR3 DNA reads TGTGCCAGCAGTTCGTACGGGACAGGGGGTGCCTACGAGCAGTACTTC. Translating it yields CASSSYGTGGAYEQYF.

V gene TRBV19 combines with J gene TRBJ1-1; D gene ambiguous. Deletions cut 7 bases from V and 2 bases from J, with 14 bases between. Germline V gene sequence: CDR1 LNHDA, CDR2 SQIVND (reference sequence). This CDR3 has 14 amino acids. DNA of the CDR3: TGTGCCAGTACCCTGGGAGGGCTAAACACTGAAGCTTTCTTT. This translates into CASTLGGLNTEAFF.

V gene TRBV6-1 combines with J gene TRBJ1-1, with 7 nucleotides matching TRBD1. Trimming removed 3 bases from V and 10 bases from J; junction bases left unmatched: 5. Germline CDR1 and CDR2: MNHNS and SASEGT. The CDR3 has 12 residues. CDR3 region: CASSDDYRGAFF. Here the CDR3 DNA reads TGTGCCAGCAGTGACGATTACAGGGGAGCTTTCTTT.

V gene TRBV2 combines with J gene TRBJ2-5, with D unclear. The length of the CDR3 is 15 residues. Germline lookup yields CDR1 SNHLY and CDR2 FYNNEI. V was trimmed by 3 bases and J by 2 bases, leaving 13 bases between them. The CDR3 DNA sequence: TGTGCCAGCAGTGACCGGGTTATGCTGCAAGAGACCCAGTACTTC. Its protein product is CASSDRVMLQETQYF. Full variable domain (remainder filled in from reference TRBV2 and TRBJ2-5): EPEVTQTPSHQVTQMGQEVILRCVPISNHLYFYWYRQILGQKVEFLVSFYNNEISEKSEIFDDQFSVERPDGSNFTLKIRSTKLEDSAMYFCASSDRVMLQETQYFGPGTRLLVL.

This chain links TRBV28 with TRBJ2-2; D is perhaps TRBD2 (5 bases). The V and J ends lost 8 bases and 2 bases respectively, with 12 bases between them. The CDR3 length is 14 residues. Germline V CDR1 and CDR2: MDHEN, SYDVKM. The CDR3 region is CASLKEVNTGELFF. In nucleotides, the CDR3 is TGTGCCAGCCTGAAGGAGGTTAACACCGGGGAGCTGTTTTTT.

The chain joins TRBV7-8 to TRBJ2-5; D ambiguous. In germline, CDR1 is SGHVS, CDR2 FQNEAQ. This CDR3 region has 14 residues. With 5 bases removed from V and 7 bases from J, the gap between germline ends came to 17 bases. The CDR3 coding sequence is TGTGCCAGCAGCCCGCGAGAGACTGAGGTGACCCAGTACTTC. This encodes CASSPRETEVTQYF.

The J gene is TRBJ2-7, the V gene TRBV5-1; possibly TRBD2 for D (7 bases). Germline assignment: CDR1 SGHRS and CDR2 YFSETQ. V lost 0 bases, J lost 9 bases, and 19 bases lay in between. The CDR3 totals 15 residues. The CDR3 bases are TGCGCCAGCAGCTTGGAGGGGGAGGGCCTCCACGGGCAGTACTTC. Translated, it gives CASSLEGEGLHGQYF.

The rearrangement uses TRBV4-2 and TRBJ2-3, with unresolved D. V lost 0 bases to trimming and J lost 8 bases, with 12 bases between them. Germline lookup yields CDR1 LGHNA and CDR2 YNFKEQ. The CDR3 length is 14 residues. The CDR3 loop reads CASSQDSPFGTQYF. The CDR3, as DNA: TGTGCCAGCAGCCAAGACAGTCCCTTTGGTACGCAGTATTTT.

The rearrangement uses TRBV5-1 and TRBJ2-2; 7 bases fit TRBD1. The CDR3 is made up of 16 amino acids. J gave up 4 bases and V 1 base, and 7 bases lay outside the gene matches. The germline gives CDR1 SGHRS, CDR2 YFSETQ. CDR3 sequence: CASSLYRGASTGELFF. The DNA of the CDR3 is TGCGCCAGCAGCTTGTACAGGGGCGCGTCCACCGGGGAGCTGTTTTTT.

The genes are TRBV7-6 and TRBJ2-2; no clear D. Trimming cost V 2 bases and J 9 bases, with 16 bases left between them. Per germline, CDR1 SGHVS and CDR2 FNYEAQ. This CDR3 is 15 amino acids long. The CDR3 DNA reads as TGTGCCAGCAGCTTAACCCCTCCCAGTGGCAGGGAGCTGTTTTTT. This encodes CASSLTPPSGRELFF.

CDR3 coding DNA: TGTGCCACCAGCAGACCGGGTTTCCCTTACGAGCAGTACTTC. Translation: CATSRPGFPYEQYF. The chain uses TRBV15 and TRBJ2-7; D is unclear. The CDR3 is made up of 14 amino acids. CDR1 and CDR2 from the germline V gene are LNHNV and YYDKDF (reference sequence). Trimming took 2 bases from V and 4 from J, leaving 12 bases between them.

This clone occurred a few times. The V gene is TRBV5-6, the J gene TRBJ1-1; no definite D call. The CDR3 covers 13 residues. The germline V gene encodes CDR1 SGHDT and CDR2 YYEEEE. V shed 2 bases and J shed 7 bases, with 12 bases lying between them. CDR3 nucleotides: TGTGCCAGCAGCTTTGGGGAGGGTGGTGAAGCTTTCTTT. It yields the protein CASSFGEGGEAFF. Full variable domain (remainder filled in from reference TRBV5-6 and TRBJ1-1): DAGVTQSPTHLIKTRGQQVTLRCSPKSGHDTVSWYQQALGQGPQFIFQYYEEEERQRGNFPDRFSGHQFPNYSSELNVNALLLGDSALYLCASSFGEGGEAFFGQGTRLTVV.

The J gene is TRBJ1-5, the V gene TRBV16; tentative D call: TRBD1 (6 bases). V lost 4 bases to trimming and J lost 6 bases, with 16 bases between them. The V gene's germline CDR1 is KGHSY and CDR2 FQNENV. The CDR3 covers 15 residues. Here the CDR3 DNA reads TGTGCCAGCAGCCCCCAGGGGCGCGGGAGTCAGCCCCAGCATTTT. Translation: CASSPQGRGSQPQHF.

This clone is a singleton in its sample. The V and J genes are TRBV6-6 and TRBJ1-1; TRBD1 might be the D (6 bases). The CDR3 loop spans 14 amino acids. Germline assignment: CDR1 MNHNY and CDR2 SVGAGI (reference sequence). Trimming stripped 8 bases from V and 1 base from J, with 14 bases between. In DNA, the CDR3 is TGTGCCAGCTTGAGGGGGACCGCGAACACTGAAGCTTTCTTT. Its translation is CASLRGTANTEAFF.